The 9 T cell receptor beta chains below come from one sample, sequenced in a study of CD8+CD57+ T cells in acquired aplastic anemia. For CDR3 and TCR beta VDJ profiling, genomic DNA was the template used. MiXCR was run by TCRdb on the reads, yielding one entry per CDR3 protein. The sample has some 120,000 distinct CDR3 sequences; approximately 36% are singletons. Flow cytometry had shown expanded CD8+CD57+ cells in the patients chosen for sequencing. The sample comprised sorted CD4+, CD8+, or CD8+CD57+ T cells (not recorded which) from PBMCs. The origin of the receptors is a human donor with aplastic anemia.

The chain links TRBV19 to TRBJ2-6; D not certain. V was pared by 8 bases and J by 12 bases, with 17 bases between. The CDR3 totals 13 residues. The germline V gene has CDR1 LNHDA and CDR2 SQIVND (reference sequence). The DNA for the CDR3 is TGTGCCAGTGCGGAAAATCCCGTCCCCGTCCTGACTTTC. It codes for CASAENPVPVLTF.

This clonotype was seen a handful of times. V is TRBV11-1 and J is TRBJ2-1, with 11 bases aligning to TRBD2. The CDR3 length is 16 residues. After removal of 0 bases from V and 5 bases from J, the junction contained 3 bases not matched to a gene. Per germline, CDR1 SGHAT and CDR2 FQDESV (reference sequence). The CDR3: CASSLASGGANNEQFF. CDR3 coding DNA: TGTGCCAGCAGCTTAGCTAGCGGGGGGGCCAACAATGAGCAGTTCTTC.

This clonotype was detected ten times or more. The V and J genes are TRBV10-3 and TRBJ2-2; D uncertain. V shed 2 bases and J shed 2 bases, with 9 bases lying between them. CDR1 is ENHRY, CDR2 SYGVKD, per germline. The CDR3 is 15 amino acids. CDR3 DNA: TGTGCCATCAGTGAGACGTGGGGAAACACCGGGGAGCTGTTTTTT. Amino acids: CAISETWGNTGELFF.

This clonotype was recorded many times. Written as DNA, the CDR3 is TGCGCCAGCAGCCTCGAAATGGGGGACTTTAACACTGAAGCTTTCTTT. Its protein is CASSLEMGDFNTEAFF. The rearrangement links TRBV5-1 to TRBJ1-1; D might be TRBD1 (5 bases). V was clipped by 4 bases and J by 2 bases, with 18 bases between them. This CDR3 comprises 16 residues. The germline V gene has CDR1 SGHRS and CDR2 YFSETQ.

This clonotype came up many times. At one end the junction does not follow the germline gene, possibly because of a read error. The rearrangement links TRBV7-2 to TRBJ1-1; tentative D call: TRBD1 (5 bases). In germline, CDR1 is SGHTA, CDR2 FQGNSA. The CDR3 consists of 11 residues. The CDR3 DNA follows: TGTGCCAGCAGCTTAAGGGGCTTTACCCAGTTT. Protein sequence: CASSLRGFTQF.

The J gene is TRBJ2-7, the V gene TRBV7-8; 9 positions agree with TRBD1. CDR1 is SGHVS and CDR2 is FQNEAQ in the germline V gene. The CDR3 covers 14 residues. Trimming took 4 bases from V and 3 from J; bases not matched to a gene: 4. CDR3 in amino acids: CASSYGQGNYEQYV. Here the CDR3 DNA reads TGTGCCAGCAGCTACGGACAGGGGAACTACGAGCAGTACGTC.

This clonotype was recorded a few times. This sequence joins TRBV5-1 and TRBJ2-3, with a weak D call TRBD2 (7 bases). The CDR3 sequence is 16 residues long. Germline CDR1 reads SGHRS; CDR2 reads YFSETQ. The germline V and J ends were trimmed by 6 bases and 5 bases, with 22 bases remaining between them. The CDR3 DNA sequence: TGCGCCAGCACCTATTCCAGTGGCGGGGGCCTAGATACGCAGTATTTT. This translates into CASTYSSGGGLDTQYF.

This clonotype has at least ten counts. This sequence joins TRBV20-1 and TRBJ2-2; D is unresolved. Germline V lookup: CDR1 DFQATT, CDR2 SNEGSKA (reference sequence). This CDR3 spans 15 amino acids. V lost 3 bases and J 1 base, leaving 12 bases between the germline ends. The CDR3 region has the DNA TGCAGTGCTAGGATCCCACTGGGGAACACCGGGGAGCTGTTTTTT. Protein product: CSARIPLGNTGELFF.

This clonotype showed up many times. In nucleotides, the CDR3 is TGTGCCAGCAGCTTAGATTACAAGGTCCCGCAGTATTTT. Translation gives CASSLDYKVPQYF. This chain connects TRBV11-2 to TRBJ2-3, with D unclear. Germline V CDR1 and CDR2: SGHAT, FQNNGV. Trimming left V 0 bases short and J 10 bases short, with 11 bases between. The CDR3 runs 13 residues.